The 10 T cell receptor beta chains below were found in one sample sequenced in a study of blood T cell repertoires in COVID-19. Clones were sequenced by immunoSEQ multiplex PCR, and TCRdb holds only the in-frame ones, with some missing. The sample shows 350,000 or so clones, 89% of them seen only once. Sequenced: peripheral blood. These receptors all stem from a woman in her sixties or seventies with COVID-19, enrolled during active disease.

The chain couples TRBV20-1 to TRBJ1-2; no clear D gene. Trimming took 0 bases from V and 5 from J, leaving 4 bases between them. This CDR3 comprises 11 residues. In germline, CDR1 is DFQATT, CDR2 SNEGSKA (reference sequence). For the CDR3, the DNA is TGCAGTGCTAGAGAGCAGTATGGCTACACCTTC. Translation: CSAREQYGYTF.

The V call is TRBV15, the J call TRBJ2-1; 7 bases fit TRBD1. The germline CDR1 and CDR2 sequences are LNHNV and YYDKDF (reference sequence). The CDR3 loop spans 15 amino acids. V was pared by 1 base and J by 8 bases, with 8 bases of the junction left unmatched. The CDR3 protein is CATSRGAGGLDEQFF. Written as DNA, the CDR3 is TGTGCCACCAGCAGAGGGGCAGGGGGTCTGGATGAGCAGTTCTTC.

The rearrangement links TRBV18 to TRBJ1-4; unclear D gene. The germline CDR1 and CDR2 sequences are KGHSH and LQKENI. V lost 4 bases and J 4 bases, leaving 13 bases between the germline ends. The CDR3 loop spans 15 amino acids. Here the CDR3 DNA reads TGTGCCAGCTCACTTTCTCGGAACTATAATGAAAAACTGTTTTTT. Encoded protein: CASSLSRNYNEKLFF.

The chain has TRBV12-3 or TRBV12-4 and TRBJ1-2, with 8 nucleotides matching TRBD1. Trimming at V came to 6 bases and at J to 6 bases, leaving 6 bases not matched to a gene. This CDR3 contains 13 residues. The chain's CDR3 is CASSQTGADGYTF. CDR3 nucleotides: TGTGCCAGCAGCCAGACAGGGGCGGATGGCTACACCTTC.

This chain connects TRBV5-1 to TRBJ2-1; 7 positions match TRBD1. Germline V gene sequence: CDR1 SGHRS, CDR2 YFSETQ. J lost 7 bases, V lost 4 bases, and 14 bases had no gene match. The CDR3 length is 16 residues. The CDR3 here is CASSRLVGGTSNEQFF. Written as DNA, the CDR3 is TGCGCCAGCAGCCGCTTAGTAGGGGGCACGTCTAATGAGCAGTTCTTC.

This chain links TRBV11-2 with TRBJ2-3; 8 bases fit TRBD2. V lost 2 bases, J lost 2 bases, and 6 bases stayed unmatched. The CDR3 totals 16 residues. Germline CDR1 and CDR2: SGHAT and FQNNGV. This chain's CDR3 is CASSLLRGAYTDTQYF. CDR3 coding DNA: TGTGCCAGCAGCTTACTGCGGGGGGCGTACACAGATACGCAGTATTTT. Based on the CDR3 plus reference TRBV11-2 and TRBJ2-3, the full variable domain is EAGVAQSPRYKIIEKRQSVAFWCNPISGHATLYWYQQILGQGPKLLIQFQNNGVVDDSQLPKDRFSAERLKGVDSTLKIQPAKLEDSAVYLCASSLLRGAYTDTQYFGPGTRLTVL.

This chain uses TRBV28 with TRBJ1-2; 7 positions agree with TRBD1. CDR3 length: 13 amino acids. Germline lookup yields CDR1 MDHEN and CDR2 SYDVKM. V dropped 7 bases and J dropped 5; count of bases not matched to a gene: 7. The CDR3 loop is CASNNDRAYGYTF. CDR3 sequence (DNA): TGTGCCAGCAATAACGACAGGGCTTATGGCTACACCTTC.

This chain joins TRBV11-3 and TRBJ2-5; D not certain. The CDR3 has 16 residues. CDR1 SGHNT and CDR2 YENEEA come from the germline V gene. V was pared by 1 base and J by 1 base, with 13 bases between. As DNA, the CDR3 is TGTGCCAGCAGCTTAGTAGGTGGGTCGGGCCAAGAGACCCAGTACTTC. Translation: CASSLVGGSGQETQYF.

V and J are TRBV7-8 and TRBJ2-1, with 8 bases identical to TRBD2. The CDR3 spans 17 residues. Losses at the gene ends were 1 base for V and 2 bases for J; bases not matched to a gene: 7. Germline CDR1 SGHVS, CDR2 FQNEAQ. This CDR3 reads CASSLGQTSGTYNEQFF. The CDR3 coding sequence is TGTGCCAGCAGCTTAGGGCAAACTAGCGGAACCTACAATGAGCAGTTCTTC.

V gene TRBV19 combines with J gene TRBJ1-5; D is uncertain. The germline gives CDR1 LNHDA, CDR2 SQIVND (reference sequence). The CDR3 covers 16 residues. Trimming cost V 5 bases and J 6 bases, with 20 bases left between them. The CDR3 is CASSVSPIGPTQPQHF. Here the CDR3 DNA reads TGTGCCAGTAGTGTGAGTCCAATTGGGCCTACTCAGCCCCAGCATTTT.